This T cell receptor (beta chain) was sequenced for a study of blood T cell repertoires in COVID-19. The CDR3 has 14 residues. The trim removed 4 bases at V and 2 bases at J, leaving 4 bases unmatched. Per the germline V gene, CDR1 is SGHKS and CDR2 is YYEKEE (reference sequence). Authors' processing steps: Amplification with reference gene primers provided the estimates of nucleated cell counts. Some clones are missing from TCRdb's copy, which holds only in-frame ones; the method was immunoSEQ multiplex PCR. V and J calls and clone size are as listed in that table; D and trimming were resolved from the DNA. The repertoire includes 150,000 to 200,000 clones, 65% to 85% of them detected once, and about 3.5% sits in the top ten. This clone has ten or more counts.

The receptor was derived from a woman aged 45-65 years in a cohort exposed to, infected with or recovered from COVID-19 (not recorded which). The chain joins TRBV5-5 to TRBJ2-5; 8 bases fit TRBD1. Material for sequencing was PBMCs or T cells enriched from blood (not recorded which). CDR3 nucleotide sequence: TGTGCCAGCAGCGGCACAGGGGGACAAGAGACCCAGTACTTC. Its protein is CASSGTGGQETQYF.